This T cell receptor (beta chain) came from a study of blood T cell repertoires in COVID-19. Generated by immunoSEQ multiplex PCR, the TCRdb table keeps only in-frame clones and is missing some. The data show roughly 160,000 clones, with approximately 90% seen just once and roughly 2% held by the top ten. Germline CDR1 reads SGDLS; CDR2 reads YYNGEE. The CDR3 is made up of 14 amino acids. Trimming took 0 bases from V and 2 from J, leaving 9 bases between them. This clone has just one count. This receptor was taken from a man between 45 and 60 years old who had recovered from COVID-19. The gene calls are TRBV9 and TRBJ2-7, with no clear D. The sample consisted of peripheral blood. The CDR3 coding sequence is TGTGCCAGCAGCGTAGAGTCAGGCCCCTACGAGCAGTACTTC. Translating gives CASSVESGPYEQYF.